This T cell receptor beta chain was sequenced in a study of CD8+ T cells in alopecia areata. The CDR3 is 16 amino acids. Germline V lookup: CDR1 LNHDA, CDR2 SQIVND (reference sequence). The trim removed 4 bases at V and 1 base at J, leaving 7 bases unmatched. Treatment reported: oral pan-JAK inhibitor, 5-10 mg twice daily. Isolated RNA was reverse transcribed into cDNA used as the sequencing template. Profiled with immunoSEQ multiplex PCR; TCRdb holds only in-frame clones, not every one. Of 130,000 or so clones listed, around 86% are singletons. The chain carries TRBV19 and TRBJ1-2; TRBD1 matches 9 bases. The material sequenced was CD8+ T cells sorted from blood, taken at week 4, from a patient treated with tofacitinib. The receptor was derived from a human donor with alopecia areata. The CDR3 loop is CASSTTSDRGNYGYTF. Written as DNA, the CDR3 is TGTGCCAGTAGTACAACATCGGACAGGGGTAACTATGGCTACACCTTC.